Sequencing of this T cell receptor (beta chain) was carried out in a study of T-cell memory formation after mild COVID-19. The CDR3 is 17 amino acids. Germline V gives CDR1 LGHNA, CDR2 YSLEER. The V and J ends lost 1 base and 4 bases, in that order; junction bases with no gene match: 12. TCRdb re-called the 5' RACE reads with MiXCR, one entry per CDR3 protein. This table holds around 250,000 distinct CDR3 sequences, around 15% found once. Notes on this clonotype: Its antigen is still unknown.

Broader study findings: While clones contracting from day 15 to 85 were balanced between CD4 and CD8, later expanders leaned CD4+. Among CD4+ contracting clones, most were CM and EM, and CD8+ ones EMRA.

The chain uses TRBV4-3 and TRBJ2-5; TRBD1 matches 7 bases. Sequenced sample: PBMCs or a T cell subset sorted from them (not recorded which). The sequence derives from a man in his late teens or twenties who had mild COVID-19 (a few samples of this study predate the infection). Cell type and time point are not known. The DNA of the CDR3 is TGCGCCAGCAGCCAAGGGGGGTGGCCTGCAGGGGGAGAGACCCAGTACTTC. Encoded protein: CASSQGGWPAGGETQYF.